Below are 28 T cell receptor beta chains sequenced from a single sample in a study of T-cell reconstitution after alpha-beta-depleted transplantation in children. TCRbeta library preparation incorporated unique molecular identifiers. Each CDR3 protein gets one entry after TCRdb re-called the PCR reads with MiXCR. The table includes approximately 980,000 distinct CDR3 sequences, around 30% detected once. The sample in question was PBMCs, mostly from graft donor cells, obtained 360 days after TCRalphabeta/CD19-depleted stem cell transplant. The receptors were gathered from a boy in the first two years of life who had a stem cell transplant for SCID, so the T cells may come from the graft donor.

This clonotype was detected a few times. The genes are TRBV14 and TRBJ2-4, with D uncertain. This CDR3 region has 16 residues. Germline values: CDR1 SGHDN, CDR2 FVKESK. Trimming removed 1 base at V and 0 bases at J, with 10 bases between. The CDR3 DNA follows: TGTGCCAGCAGCCAAGGACCTCAGCTAGCCAAAAACATTCAGTACTTC. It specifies CASSQGPQLAKNIQYF.

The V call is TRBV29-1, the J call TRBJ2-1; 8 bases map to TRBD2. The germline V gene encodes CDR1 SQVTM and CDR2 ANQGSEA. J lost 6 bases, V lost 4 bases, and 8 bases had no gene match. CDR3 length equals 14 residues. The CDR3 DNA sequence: TGCAGCGTTGGGGGCTGGACTAGCAGCAATGAGCAGTTCTTC. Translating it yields CSVGGWTSSNEQFF.

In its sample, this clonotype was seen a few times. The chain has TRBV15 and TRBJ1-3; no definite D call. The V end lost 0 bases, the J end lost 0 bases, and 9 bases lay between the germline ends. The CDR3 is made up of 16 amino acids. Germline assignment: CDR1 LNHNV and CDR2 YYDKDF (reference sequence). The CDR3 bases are TGTGCCACCAGCAGAGATCGGTCGCACTCTGGAAACACCATATATTTT. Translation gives CATSRDRSHSGNTIYF.

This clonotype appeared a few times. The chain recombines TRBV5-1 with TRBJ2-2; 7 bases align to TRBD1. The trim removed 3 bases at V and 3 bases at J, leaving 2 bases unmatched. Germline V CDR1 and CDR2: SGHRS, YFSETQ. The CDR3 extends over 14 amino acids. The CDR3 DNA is TGCGCCAGCAGCTCGGGACAGTACACCGGGGAGCTGTTTTTT. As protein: CASSSGQYTGELFF.

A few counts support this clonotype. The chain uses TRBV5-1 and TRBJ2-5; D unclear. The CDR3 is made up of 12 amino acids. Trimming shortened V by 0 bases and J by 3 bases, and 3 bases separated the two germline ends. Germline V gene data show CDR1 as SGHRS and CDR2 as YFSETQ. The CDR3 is CASSLEKETQYF. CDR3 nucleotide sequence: TGCGCCAGCAGCTTGGAAAAAGAGACCCAGTACTTC.

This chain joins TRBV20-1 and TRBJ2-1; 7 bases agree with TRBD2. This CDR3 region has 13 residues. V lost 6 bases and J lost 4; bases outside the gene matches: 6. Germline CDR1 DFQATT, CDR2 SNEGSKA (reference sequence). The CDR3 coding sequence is TGCAGTGCCCCGACTAGCAGTTACAATGAGCAGTTCTTC. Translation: CSAPTSSYNEQFF.

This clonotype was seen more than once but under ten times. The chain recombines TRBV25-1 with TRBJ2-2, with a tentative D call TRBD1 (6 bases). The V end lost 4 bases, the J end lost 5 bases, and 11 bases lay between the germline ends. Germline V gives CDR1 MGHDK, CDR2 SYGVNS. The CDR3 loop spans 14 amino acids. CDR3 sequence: CASSAGRGTGELFF. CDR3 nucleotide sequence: TGTGCCAGCAGTGCTGGCAGGGGAACCGGGGAGCTGTTTTTT.

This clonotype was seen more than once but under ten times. The CDR3 coding sequence is TGTGCCATCGCCGCTAACGGGGATCAGTACGAGCAGTACTTC. Its translation: CAIAANGDQYEQYF. The chain combines TRBV10-3 with TRBJ2-7, with D possibly matching TRBD2 (5 bases). V was shortened by 8 bases and J by 4 bases, with 18 bases between the two germline ends. This CDR3 contains 14 residues. The germline CDR1 and CDR2 sequences are ENHRY and SYGVKD.

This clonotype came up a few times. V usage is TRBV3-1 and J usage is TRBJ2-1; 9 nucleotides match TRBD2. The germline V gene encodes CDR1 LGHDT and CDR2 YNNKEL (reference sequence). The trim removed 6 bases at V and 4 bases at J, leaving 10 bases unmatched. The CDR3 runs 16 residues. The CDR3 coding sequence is TGTGCCAGCAGTTTCATTAGCGGGGGCCATTACAATGAGCAGTTCTTC. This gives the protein CASSFISGGHYNEQFF.

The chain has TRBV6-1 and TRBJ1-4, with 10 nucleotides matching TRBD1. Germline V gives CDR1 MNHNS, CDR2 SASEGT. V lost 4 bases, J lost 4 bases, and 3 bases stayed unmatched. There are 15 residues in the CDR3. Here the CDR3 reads CASSVGDRGNEKLFF. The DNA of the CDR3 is TGTGCCAGCAGTGTGGGGGACAGGGGTAATGAAAAACTGTTTTTT.

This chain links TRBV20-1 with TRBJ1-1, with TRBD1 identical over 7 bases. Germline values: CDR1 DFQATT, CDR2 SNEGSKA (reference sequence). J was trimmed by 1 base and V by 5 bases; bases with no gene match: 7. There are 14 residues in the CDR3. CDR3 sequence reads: CSASTDRRNTEAFF. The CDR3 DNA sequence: TGCAGTGCTTCGACGGACAGGAGGAACACTGAAGCTTTCTTT.

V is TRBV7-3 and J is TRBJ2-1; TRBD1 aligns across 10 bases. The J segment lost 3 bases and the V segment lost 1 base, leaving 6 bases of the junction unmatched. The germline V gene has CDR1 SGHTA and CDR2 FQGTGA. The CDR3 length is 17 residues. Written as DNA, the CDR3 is TGTGCCAGCAGCTTAATAGGGACAGGGGCTTTCTACAATGAGCAGTTCTTC. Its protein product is CASSLIGTGAFYNEQFF.

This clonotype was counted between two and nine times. The CDR3 reads CASSSSGGSTGELFF. In DNA form, the CDR3 reads TGTGCCAGCAGCTCTAGCGGGGGATCGACCGGGGAGCTGTTTTTT. J is TRBJ2-2 and V is TRBV12-3 or TRBV12-4; 10 bases are a match to TRBD2. J lost 5 bases, V lost 6 bases, and 6 bases had no gene match. The CDR3 loop spans 15 amino acids.

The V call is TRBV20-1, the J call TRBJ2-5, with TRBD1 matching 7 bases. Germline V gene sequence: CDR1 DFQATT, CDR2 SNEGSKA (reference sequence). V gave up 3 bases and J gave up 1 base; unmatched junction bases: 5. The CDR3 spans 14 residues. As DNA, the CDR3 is TGCAGTGCTAGGATAGACAGGGTCCAAGAGACCCAGTACTTC. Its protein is CSARIDRVQETQYF.

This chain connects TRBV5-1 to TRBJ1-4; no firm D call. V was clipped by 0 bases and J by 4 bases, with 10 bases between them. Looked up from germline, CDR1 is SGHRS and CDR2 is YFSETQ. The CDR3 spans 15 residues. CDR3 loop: CASSLASDRNEKLFF. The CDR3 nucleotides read TGCGCCAGCAGCTTGGCTTCAGACCGTAATGAAAAACTGTTTTTT. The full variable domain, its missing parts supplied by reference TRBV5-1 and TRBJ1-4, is KAGVTQTPRYLIKTRGQQVTLSCSPISGHRSVSWYQQTPGQGLQFLFEYFSETQRNKGNFPGRFSGRQFSNSRSEMNVSTLELGDSALYLCASSLASDRNEKLFFGSGTQLSVL.

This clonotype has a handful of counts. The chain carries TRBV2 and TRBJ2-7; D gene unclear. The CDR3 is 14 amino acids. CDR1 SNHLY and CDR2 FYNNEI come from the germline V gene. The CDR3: CATSSTPSSYEQYF. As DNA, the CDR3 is TGTGCAACATCCTCGACCCCGAGTTCCTACGAGCAGTACTTC.

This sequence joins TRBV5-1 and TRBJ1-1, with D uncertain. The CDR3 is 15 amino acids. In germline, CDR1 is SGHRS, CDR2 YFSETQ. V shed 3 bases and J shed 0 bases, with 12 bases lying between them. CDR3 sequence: CASSSREGMNTEAFF. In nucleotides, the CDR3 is TGCGCCAGCAGCTCCCGTGAGGGTATGAACACTGAAGCTTTCTTT.

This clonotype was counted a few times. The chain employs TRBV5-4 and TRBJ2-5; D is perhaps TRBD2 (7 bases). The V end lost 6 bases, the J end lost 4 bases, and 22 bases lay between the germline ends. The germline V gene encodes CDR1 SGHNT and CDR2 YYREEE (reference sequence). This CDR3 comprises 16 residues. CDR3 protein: CASNQYGGALGETQYF. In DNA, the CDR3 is TGTGCCAGCAACCAATATGGGGGGGCGCTTGGAGAGACCCAGTACTTC. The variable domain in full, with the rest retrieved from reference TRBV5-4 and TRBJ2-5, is ETGVTQSPTHLIKTRGQQVTLRCSSQSGHNTVSWYQQALGQGPQFIFQYYREEENGRGNFPPRFSGLQFPNYSSELNVNALELDDSALYLCASNQYGGALGETQYFGPGTRLLVL.

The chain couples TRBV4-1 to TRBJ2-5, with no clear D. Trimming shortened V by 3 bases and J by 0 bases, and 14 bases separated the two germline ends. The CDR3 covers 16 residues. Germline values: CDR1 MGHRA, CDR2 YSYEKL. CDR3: CASSHRVNNHQETQYF. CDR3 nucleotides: TGCGCCAGCAGCCACCGAGTGAACAACCACCAAGAGACCCAGTACTTC.

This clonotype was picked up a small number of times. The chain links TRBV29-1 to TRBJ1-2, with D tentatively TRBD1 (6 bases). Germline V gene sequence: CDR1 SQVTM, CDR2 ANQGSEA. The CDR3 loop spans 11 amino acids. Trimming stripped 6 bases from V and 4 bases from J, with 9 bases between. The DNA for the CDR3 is TGCAGCGTCCCGGACAGCTATGGCTACACCTTC. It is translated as CSVPDSYGYTF.

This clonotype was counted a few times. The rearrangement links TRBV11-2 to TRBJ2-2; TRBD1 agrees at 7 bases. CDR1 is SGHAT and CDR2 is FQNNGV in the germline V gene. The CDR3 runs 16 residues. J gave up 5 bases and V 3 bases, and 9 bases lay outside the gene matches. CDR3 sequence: CASSFEGDSRTGELFF. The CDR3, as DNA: TGTGCCAGCAGCTTTGAGGGGGACAGTAGGACCGGGGAGCTGTTTTTT.

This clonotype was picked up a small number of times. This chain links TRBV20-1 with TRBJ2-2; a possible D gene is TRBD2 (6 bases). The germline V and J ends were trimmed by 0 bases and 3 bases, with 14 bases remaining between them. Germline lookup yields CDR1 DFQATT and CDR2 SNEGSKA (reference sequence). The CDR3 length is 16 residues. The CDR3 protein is CSARDVGGSDTGELFF. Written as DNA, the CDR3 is TGCAGTGCTAGAGACGTCGGGGGATCGGACACCGGGGAGCTGTTTTTT.

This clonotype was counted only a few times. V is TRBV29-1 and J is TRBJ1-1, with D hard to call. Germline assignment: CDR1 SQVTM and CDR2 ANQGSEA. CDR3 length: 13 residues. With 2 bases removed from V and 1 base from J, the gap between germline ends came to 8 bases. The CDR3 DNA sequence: TGCAGCGTTGAACTCAGACCGAACACTGAAGCTTTCTTT. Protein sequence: CSVELRPNTEAFF.

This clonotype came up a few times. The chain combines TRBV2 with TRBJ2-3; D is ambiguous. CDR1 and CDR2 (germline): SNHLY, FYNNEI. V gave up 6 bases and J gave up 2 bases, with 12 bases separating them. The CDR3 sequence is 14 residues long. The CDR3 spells CASRTGPNTDTQYF. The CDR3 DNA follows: TGTGCCAGCAGGACCGGGCCAAACACAGATACGCAGTATTTT. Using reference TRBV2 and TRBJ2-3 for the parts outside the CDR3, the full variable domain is EPEVTQTPSHQVTQMGQEVILRCVPISNHLYFYWYRQILGQKVEFLVSFYNNEISEKSEIFDDQFSVERPDGSNFTLKIRSTKLEDSAMYFCASRTGPNTDTQYFGPGTRLTVL.

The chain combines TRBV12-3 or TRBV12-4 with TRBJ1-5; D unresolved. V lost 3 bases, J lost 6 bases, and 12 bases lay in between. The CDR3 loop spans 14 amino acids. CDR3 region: CASSFRPIVQPQHF. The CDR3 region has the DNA TGTGCCAGCAGTTTCAGGCCAATCGTTCAGCCCCAGCATTTT.

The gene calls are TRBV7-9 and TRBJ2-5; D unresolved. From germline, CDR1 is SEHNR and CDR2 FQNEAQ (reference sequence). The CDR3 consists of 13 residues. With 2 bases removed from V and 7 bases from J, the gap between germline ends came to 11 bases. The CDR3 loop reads CASSLNPEGTQYF. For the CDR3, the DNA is TGTGCCAGCAGCTTAAATCCCGAAGGGACCCAGTACTTC.

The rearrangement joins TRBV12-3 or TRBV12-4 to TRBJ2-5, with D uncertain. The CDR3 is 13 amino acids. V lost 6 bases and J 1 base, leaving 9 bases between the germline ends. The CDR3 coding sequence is TGTGCCAGCAGCTGGTGGGGCCAAGAGACCCAGTACTTC. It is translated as CASSWWGQETQYF.

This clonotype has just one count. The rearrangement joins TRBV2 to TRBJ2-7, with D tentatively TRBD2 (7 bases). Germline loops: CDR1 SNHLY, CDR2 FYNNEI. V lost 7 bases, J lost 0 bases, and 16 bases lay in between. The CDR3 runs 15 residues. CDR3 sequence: CASTNGGRDSYEQYF. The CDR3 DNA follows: TGTGCCAGCACCAACGGGGGGCGCGACTCCTACGAGCAGTACTTC.